What follows is one T cell receptor (beta chain) and its context. Its antigen is not identified. This CDR3 has 13 residues. V was pared by 0 bases and J by 10 bases, with 10 bases between. The authors made TCR beta libraries by quantitative 5'-RACE with molecular barcodes. A single record per CDR3 protein comes from TCRdb applying MiXCR to the 5' RACE reads. The sample has 230,000 or so distinct CDR3 sequences, 15% to 20% seen once; the top ten hold approximately 33%. These data come from a study of CD8 T cells in ankylosing spondylitis. Study-wide results and limits: There were earlier reports of some motif variants in reactive arthritis synovial fluid and blood. Enrichment of disease-linked clones was reportedly significant in matched ankylosing spondylitis synovial fluid. As for the disease-linked clones, they showed a CD8+ phenotype and occurred at relatively low frequencies in peripheral blood.

Source material: blood, either unsorted or a sorted T cell fraction (not recorded which). The chain links TRBV12-3 or TRBV12-4 to TRBJ2-1; no reliable D call. The sequence came from a male donor with ankylosing spondylitis or in good health (not recorded which). This CDR3 is CASSLAAAVEQFF. The CDR3 coding sequence is TGTGCCAGCAGTTTAGCGGCTGCTGTAGAGCAGTTCTTC.